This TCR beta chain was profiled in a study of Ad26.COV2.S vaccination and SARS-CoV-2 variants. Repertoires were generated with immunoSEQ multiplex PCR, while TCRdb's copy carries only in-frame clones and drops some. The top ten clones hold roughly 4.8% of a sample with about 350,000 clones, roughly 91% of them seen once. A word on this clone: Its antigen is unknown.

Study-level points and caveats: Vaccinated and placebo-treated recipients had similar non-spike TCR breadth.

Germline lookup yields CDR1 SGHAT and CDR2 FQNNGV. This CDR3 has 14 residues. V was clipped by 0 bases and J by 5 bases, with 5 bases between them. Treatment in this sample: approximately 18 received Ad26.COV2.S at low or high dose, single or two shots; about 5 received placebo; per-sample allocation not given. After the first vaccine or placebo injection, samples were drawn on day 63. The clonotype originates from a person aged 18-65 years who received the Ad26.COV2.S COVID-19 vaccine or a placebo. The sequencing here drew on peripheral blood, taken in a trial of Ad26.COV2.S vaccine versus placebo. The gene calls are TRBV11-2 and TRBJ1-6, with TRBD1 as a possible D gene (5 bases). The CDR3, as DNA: TGTGCCAGCAGCTTAGAGGGGGATAATTCACCCCTCCACTTT. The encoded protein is CASSLEGDNSPLHF.